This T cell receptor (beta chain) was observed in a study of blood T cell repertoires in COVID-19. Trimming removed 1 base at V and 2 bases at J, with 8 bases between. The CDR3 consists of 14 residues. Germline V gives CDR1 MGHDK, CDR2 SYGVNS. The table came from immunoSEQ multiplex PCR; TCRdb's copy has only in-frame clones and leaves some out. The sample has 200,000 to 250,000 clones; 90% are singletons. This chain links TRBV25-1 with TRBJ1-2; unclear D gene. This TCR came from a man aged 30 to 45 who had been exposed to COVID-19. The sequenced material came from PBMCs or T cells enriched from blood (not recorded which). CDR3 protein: CASSEWGGNYGYTF. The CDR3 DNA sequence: TGTGCCAGCAGTGAATGGGGAGGGAACTATGGCTACACCTTC.